The clone carrying this T cell receptor beta chain turned up a few times. TCRbeta library construction was performed incorporating unique molecular identifiers. Via MiXCR, TCRdb re-called the PCR reads, giving one row per CDR3 protein. The profile shows almost 500,000 distinct CDR3 sequences, roughly an eighth of them singletons. Per the germline V gene, CDR1 is MDHEN and CDR2 is SYDVKM. CDR3 length: 17 amino acids. The junction had 15 bases not matched to a gene; V was cut back by 6 bases and J by 5 bases. This sample is drawn from a study of T-cell reconstitution after alpha-beta-depleted transplantation in children.

The specimen comprised PBMCs from the stem cell graft donor, sampled from the stem cell graft. The source of this sequence is a human donor who donated a stem cell graft to a child with combined immunodeficiency. This chain connects TRBV28 to TRBJ2-2, with 7 bases matching TRBD1. The CDR3 region is CASSSADRPTGTGELFF. The CDR3 DNA reads TGTGCCAGCAGCTCCGCGGACAGGCCCACTGGAACCGGGGAGCTGTTTTTT.